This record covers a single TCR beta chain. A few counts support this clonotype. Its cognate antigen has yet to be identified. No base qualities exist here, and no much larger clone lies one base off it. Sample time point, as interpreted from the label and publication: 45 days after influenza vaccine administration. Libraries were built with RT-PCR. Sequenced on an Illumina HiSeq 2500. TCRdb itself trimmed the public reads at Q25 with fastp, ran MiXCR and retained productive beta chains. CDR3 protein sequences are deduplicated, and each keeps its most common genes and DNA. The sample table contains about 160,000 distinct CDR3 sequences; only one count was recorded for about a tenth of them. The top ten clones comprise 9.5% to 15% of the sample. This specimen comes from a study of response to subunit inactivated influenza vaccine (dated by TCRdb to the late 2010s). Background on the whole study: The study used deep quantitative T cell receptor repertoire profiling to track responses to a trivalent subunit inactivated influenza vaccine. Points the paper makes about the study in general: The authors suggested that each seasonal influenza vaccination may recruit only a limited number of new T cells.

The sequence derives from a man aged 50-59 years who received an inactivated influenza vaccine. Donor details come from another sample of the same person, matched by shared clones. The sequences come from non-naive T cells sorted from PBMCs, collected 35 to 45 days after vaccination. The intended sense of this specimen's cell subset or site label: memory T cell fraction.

The CDR3 region has the sequence CASRGQDYGYTF. The nucleotide sequence is TGTGCCAGTCGGGGACAGGACTATGGCTACACCTTC. The chain joins TRBV19 to TRBJ1-2; a stretch of 8 junction bases matches TRBD1. Looking up the germline V gene (reference sequence) yields CDR1 LNHDA and CDR2 SQIVND. The germline V end is reduced by 8 bases and the J end by 3 bases; junction bases left unmatched: 2. The CDR3 runs 12 amino acids, cysteine and phenylalanine included. This entry keeps only the CDR3 DNA: 36 bases, framed from base 1. Where the CDR3 stops, the reference TRBV19 and TRBJ1-2 genes take over; the full variable domain is DGGITQSPKYLFRKEGQNVTLSCEQNLNHDAMYWYRQDPGQGLRLIYYSQIVNDFQKGDIAEGYSVSREKKESFPLTVTSAQKNPTAFYLCASRGQDYGYTFGSGTRLTVV.